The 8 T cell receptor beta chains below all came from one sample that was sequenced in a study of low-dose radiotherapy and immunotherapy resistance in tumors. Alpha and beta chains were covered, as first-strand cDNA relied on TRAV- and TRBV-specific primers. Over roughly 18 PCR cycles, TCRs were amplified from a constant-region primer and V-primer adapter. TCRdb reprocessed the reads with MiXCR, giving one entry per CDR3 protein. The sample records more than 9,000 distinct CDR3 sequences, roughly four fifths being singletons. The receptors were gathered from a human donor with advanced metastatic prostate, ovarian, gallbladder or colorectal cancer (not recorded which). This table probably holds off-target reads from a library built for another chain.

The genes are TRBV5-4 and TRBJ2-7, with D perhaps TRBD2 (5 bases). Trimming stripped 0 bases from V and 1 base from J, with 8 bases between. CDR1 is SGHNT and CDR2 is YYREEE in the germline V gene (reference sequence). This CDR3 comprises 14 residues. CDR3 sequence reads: CASSLDGLSYEQYF. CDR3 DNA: TGTGCCAGCAGCTTGGATGGACTTTCCTACGAGCAGTACTTC.

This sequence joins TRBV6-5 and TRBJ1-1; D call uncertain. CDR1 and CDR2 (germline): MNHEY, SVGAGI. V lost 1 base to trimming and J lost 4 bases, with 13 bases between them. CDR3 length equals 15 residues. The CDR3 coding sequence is TGTGCCAGCAGTTACTATACGGTGGGTGCCACTGAAGCTTTCTTT. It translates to CASSYYTVGATEAFF.

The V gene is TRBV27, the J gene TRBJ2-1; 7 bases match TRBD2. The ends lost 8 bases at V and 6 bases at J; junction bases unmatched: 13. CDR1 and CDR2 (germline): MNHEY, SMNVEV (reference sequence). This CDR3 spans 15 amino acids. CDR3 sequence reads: CASRTGTTMANEQFF. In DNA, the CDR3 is TGTGCCAGCCGGACCGGGACTACTATGGCCAATGAGCAGTTCTTC.

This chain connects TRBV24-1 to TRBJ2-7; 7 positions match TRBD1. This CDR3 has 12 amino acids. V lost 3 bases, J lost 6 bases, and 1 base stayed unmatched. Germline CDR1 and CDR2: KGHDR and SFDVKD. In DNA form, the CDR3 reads TGTGCCACCAGTGATCGACAGGGCGAGCAGTACTTC. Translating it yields CATSDRQGEQYF.

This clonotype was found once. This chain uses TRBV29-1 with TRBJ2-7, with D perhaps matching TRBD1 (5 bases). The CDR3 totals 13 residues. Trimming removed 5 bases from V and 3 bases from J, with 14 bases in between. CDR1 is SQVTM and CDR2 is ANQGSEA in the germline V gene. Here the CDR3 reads CSVIRADSYEQYF. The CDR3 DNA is TGCAGCGTTATTCGGGCCGACAGCTACGAGCAGTACTTC.

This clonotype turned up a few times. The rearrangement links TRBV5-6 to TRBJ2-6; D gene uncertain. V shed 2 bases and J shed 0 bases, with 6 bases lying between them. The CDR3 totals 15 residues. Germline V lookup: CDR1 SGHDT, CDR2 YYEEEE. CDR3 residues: CASSFGVSGANVLTF. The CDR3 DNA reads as TGTGCCAGCAGCTTTGGAGTCTCTGGGGCCAACGTCCTGACTTTC.

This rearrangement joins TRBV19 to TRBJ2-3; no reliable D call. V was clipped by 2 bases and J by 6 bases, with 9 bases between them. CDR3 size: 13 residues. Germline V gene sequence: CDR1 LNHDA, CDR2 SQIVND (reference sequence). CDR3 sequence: CASSIISGDTQYF. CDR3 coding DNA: TGTGCCAGTAGTATAATATCAGGCGATACGCAGTATTTT.

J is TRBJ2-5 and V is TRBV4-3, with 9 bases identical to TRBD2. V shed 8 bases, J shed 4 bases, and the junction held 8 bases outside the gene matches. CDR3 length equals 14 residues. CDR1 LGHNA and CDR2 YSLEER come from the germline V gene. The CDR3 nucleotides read TGCGCCAGCTCCCGAGCGGGAGGTCGAGAGACCCAGTACTTC. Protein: CASSRAGGRETQYF.